The rows below give T cell receptor beta chains drawn from one sample of a study of post-analysis software for immune sequencing data. One entry per CDR3 protein results from TCRdb running MiXCR on the PCR reads. The sample consists of hundreds of thousands of distinct CDR3 sequences, 35% to 45% of them appearing once. Sequencing was carried out using blood. These receptors all come from a girl aged 2 to 10 with multiple sclerosis. Both conserved end residues are trimmed from each CDR3.

J gene | V gene | CDR3 protein
TRBJ2-5 | TRBV30 | AWSAPGGEQY
TRBJ2-7 | TRBV4-3 | ASSPSGGTDYEQY
TRBJ2-1 | TRBV9 | ASSVEVSGRLNEQF
TRBJ2-1 | TRBV6-2/TRBV6-3 | ASSWVQGYNEQF
TRBJ2-7 | TRBV29-1 | SVEAGVSYEQY
TRBJ2-7 | TRBV29-1 | SVSPPGQGQY
TRBJ2-3 | TRBV5-6 | ASSLQADRTDTQY
TRBJ1-1 | TRBV2 | ASSPPRGEPEAF
TRBJ1-6 | TRBV15 | ATSAQGAWSPLH
TRBJ2-1 | TRBV9 | ASSVAWTSGYNEQF
TRBJ2-7 | TRBV20-1 | SAGTGAFLSYEQY
TRBJ2-1 | TRBV29-1 | SVDRGSRYNEQF
TRBJ1-2 | TRBV5-6 | ASSLGAGLSYGYT
TRBJ2-1 | TRBV5-5 | ASSLLVRGREEKGNEQF
TRBJ2-7 | TRBV10-3 | AMTGTGGEQY
TRBJ1-5 | TRBV6-5 | ASSPTSTSPPQH
TRBJ2-7 | TRBV6-1 | ASRGPGGKSSYEQY
TRBJ2-3 | TRBV3-1 | ASSQEWGGSATADTQY
TRBJ2-2 | TRBV7-3 | ASSLAFTGNTGELF
TRBJ2-5 | TRBV5-1 | ASSPGRGLLQETQY
TRBJ1-2 | TRBV28 | ASSSLDNYGYT
TRBJ2-5 | TRBV4-1 | ASSQGIGTGLVKTQY
TRBJ2-7 | TRBV25-1 | ASSKSGAPHEQY
TRBJ2-7 | TRBV20-1 | SAREVQGASYEQY
TRBJ2-5 | TRBV12-5 | ASGLYVGGSEQY
TRBJ1-2 | TRBV20-1 | SASGDRGITNYGYT
TRBJ2-5 | TRBV12-3/TRBV12-4 | ASGVTGAQETQY
TRBJ2-5 | TRBV9 | ASSHRGTSGGLEETQY
TRBJ2-5 | TRBV28 | ASRLPASRAQY
TRBJ1-2 | TRBV4-1 | ASSQVSPDGYT
TRBJ2-7 | TRBV20-1 | SATAYSQTYEQY
TRBJ1-2 | TRBV20-1 | SAIPPSPYGYT
TRBJ2-1 | TRBV2 | ASRVHQYGGAYNEQF
TRBJ1-5 | TRBV12-3/TRBV12-4 | ASSPGQGAFGNQPQH
TRBJ2-7 | TRBV29-1 | SVGGLGTYEQY
TRBJ2-3 | TRBV20-1 | SARPAGHTDTQY
TRBJ1-6 | TRBV28 | ASSSGQGGSYNSPLH
TRBJ1-2 | TRBV29-1 | SVEDLRTAYGYT
TRBJ1-2 | TRBV18 | ASSLHRGLGTNYGYT
TRBJ2-7 | TRBV28 | ASSFWTSGSPYEQY
TRBJ2-5 | TRBV29-1 | SVRILETQY
TRBJ1-1 | TRBV29-1 | SVDRGVNAF
TRBJ1-1 | TRBV7-9 | ASSSRESGTEAF